This is a list of T cell receptor beta chains from one sample in a study of patients and donors after allogeneic stem cell transplantation. Via MiXCR, TCRdb re-called the RT-PCR reads, giving one row per CDR3 protein. Among 40,000 to 45,000 distinct CDR3 sequences listed, 25% to 35% were seen once. Sequencing was done on a sample of blood, either unsorted or a sorted T cell fraction (not recorded which). Receptor source: a human donor who was either an allogeneic HSCT recipient or a stem cell or donor lymphocyte infusion donor (not recorded which). It is not recorded whose cells these are; they may come from a transplant donor. CDR3s include the opening cysteine and the closing phenylalanine or tryptophan. D genes are given only for firm matches. Size is stated for part of the rows, as once, few or many counts, or as a class when the clone is expanded.

.	TRBV3-1	TRBJ1-1	few	CASSRIRRGTPEAFF	TGTGCCAGCAGTCGGATTAGGAGGGGAACCCCTGAAGCTTTCTTT
.	TRBV7-2	TRBJ1-2	few	CASSLAPRTDTYGYTF	TGTGCCAGCAGCTTAGCTCCTCGGACGGATACCTATGGCTACACCTTC
.	TRBV20-1	TRBJ2-3	.	CSAPAYSPDTQYF	TGCAGTGCTCCCGCGTATTCCCCAGATACGCAGTATTTT
TRBD1	TRBV5-1	TRBJ2-2	.	CASSLPGQGPGELFF	TGCGCCAGCAGCTTACCAGGACAGGGGCCCGGGGAGCTGTTTTTT
.	TRBV7-9	TRBJ2-1	few	CASSRTLFSYNEQFF	TGTGCCAGCAGCCGGACCCTATTCTCCTACAATGAGCAGTTCTTC
.	TRBV5-1	TRBJ1-1	many	CASSLRPRDTEAFF	TGCGCCAGCAGCTTGAGGCCCAGGGACACTGAAGCTTTCTTT
.	TRBV15	TRBJ2-3	.	CATSRDPTDTQYF	TGTGCCACCAGCAGAGATCCGACAGATACGCAGTATTTT
TRBD1	TRBV11-2	TRBJ1-3	many	CASRPTGSSGNTIYF	TGTGCCAGCAGACCGACAGGGAGCTCTGGAAACACCATATATTTT
.	TRBV12-3/TRBV12-4	TRBJ2-2	.	CASSLGWSGELFF	TGTGCCAGCAGTTTGGGATGGTCCGGGGAGCTGTTTTTT
TRBD1	TRBV29-1	TRBJ1-1	many	CSVEGRTGATEAFF	TGCAGCGTTGAAGGCAGGACAGGGGCCACTGAAGCTTTCTTT
.	TRBV7-9	TRBJ1-2	few	CASSLDGALNYGYTF	TGTGCCAGCAGCTTAGATGGTGCCCTTAACTATGGCTACACCTTC
.	TRBV24-1	TRBJ2-2	few	CATSDLKGTGELFF	TGTGCCACCAGTGATTTGAAGGGGACCGGGGAGCTGTTTTTT
.	TRBV12-3/TRBV12-4	TRBJ1-2	.	CASSLQLPYGYTF	TGTGCCAGCAGTTTGCAACTCCCCTATGGCTACACCTTC
.	TRBV28	TRBJ1-2	.	CASSSPSWGYGYTF	TGTGCCAGCAGTTCACCCTCGTGGGGCTATGGCTACACCTTC